The sample holds one count of the clone carrying this TCR beta chain. A second PCR, run for about 6 to 11 cycles, used a sample-barcoded 5' primer plus a J-beta primer mix. Each cDNA molecule carried a tag from a template-switch adaptor that contained 12 random nucleotides. TCRdb called the 5' RACE reads again in MiXCR, with one record for every CDR3 protein. The data show approximately 600,000 distinct CDR3 sequences, with around 54% seen just once and over 30% held by the top ten. The data originate from a study of blood T cells in healthy people across ages. Turning to the study itself: Every two T cells gave about one barcoded beta molecule via template switching.

Donors ranged from roughly 6 to 90 years old and were healthy Caucasians in Russia. The CDR3 length is 15 residues. The germline CDR1 and CDR2 sequences are SGHTA and FQGNSA. The V gene end was trimmed by 8 bases and the J gene end by 3 bases; junction bases not matched to a gene: 13. Input material: blood. This sequence joins TRBV7-2 and TRBJ2-7; the match to TRBD2 covers 7 bases. This clonotype was obtained from a man aged 55 to 70 in good health. The CDR3 is CASGVTSVEGYEQYF. The CDR3 DNA reads as TGTGCCAGCGGCGTCACTAGCGTGGAAGGCTACGAGCAGTACTTC.